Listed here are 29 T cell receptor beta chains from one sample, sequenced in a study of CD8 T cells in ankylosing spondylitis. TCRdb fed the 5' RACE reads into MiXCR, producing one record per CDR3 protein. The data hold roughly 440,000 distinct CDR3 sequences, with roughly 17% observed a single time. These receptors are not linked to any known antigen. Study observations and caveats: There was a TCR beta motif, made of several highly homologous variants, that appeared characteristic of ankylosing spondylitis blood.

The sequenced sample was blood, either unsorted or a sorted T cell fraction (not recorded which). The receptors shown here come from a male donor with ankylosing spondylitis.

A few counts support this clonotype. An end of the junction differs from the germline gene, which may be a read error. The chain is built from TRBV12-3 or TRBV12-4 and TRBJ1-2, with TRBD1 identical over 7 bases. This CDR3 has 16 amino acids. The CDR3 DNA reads TGTGCCAGCAAGTCAGGGGGGGCTCCGAGGAACTTTGGCTACACCTTC. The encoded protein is CASKSGGAPRNFGYTF.

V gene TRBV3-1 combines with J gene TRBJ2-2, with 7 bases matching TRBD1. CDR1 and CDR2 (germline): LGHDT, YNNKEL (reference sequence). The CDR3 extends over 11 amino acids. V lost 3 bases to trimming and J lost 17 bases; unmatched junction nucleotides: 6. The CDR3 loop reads CASSQTGTTFF. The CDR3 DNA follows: TGTGCCAGCAGCCAGACAGGGACCACCTTTTTT.

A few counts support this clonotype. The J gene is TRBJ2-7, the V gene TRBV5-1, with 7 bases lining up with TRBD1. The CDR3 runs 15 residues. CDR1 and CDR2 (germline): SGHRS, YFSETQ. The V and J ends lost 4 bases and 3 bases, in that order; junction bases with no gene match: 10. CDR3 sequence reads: CASSLLPGQSYEQYF. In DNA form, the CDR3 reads TGCGCCAGCAGCCTGCTGCCGGGACAGAGCTACGAGCAGTACTTC.

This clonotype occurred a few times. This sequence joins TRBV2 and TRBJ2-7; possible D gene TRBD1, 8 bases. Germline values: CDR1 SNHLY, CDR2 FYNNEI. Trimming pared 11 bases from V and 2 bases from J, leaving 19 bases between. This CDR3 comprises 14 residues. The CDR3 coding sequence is TGTGCCTCCCAGGGGGCTAGCGGTACCTACGAGCAGTACTTC. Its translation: CASQGASGTYEQYF.

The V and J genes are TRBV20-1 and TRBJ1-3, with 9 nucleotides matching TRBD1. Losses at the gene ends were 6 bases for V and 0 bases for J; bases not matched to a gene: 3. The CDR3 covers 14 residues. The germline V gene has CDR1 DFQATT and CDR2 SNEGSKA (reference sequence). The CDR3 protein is CSATGGFSGNTIYF. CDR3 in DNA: TGCAGTGCAACAGGGGGCTTCTCTGGAAACACCATATATTTT.

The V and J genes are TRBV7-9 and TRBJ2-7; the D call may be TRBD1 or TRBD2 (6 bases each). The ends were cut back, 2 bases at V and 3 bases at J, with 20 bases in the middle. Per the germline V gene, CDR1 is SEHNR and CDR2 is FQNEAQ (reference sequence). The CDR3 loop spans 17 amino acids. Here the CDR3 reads CASSLWGASDSIYEQYF. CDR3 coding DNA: TGTGCCAGCAGCTTATGGGGGGCTAGCGACTCGATCTACGAGCAGTACTTC.

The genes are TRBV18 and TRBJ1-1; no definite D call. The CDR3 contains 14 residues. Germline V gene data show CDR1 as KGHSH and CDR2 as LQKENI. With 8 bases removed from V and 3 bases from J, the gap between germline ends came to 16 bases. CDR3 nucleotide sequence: TGTGCCAGCACCCCCTTAACCCTATACACTGAAGCTTTCTTT. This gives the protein CASTPLTLYTEAFF.

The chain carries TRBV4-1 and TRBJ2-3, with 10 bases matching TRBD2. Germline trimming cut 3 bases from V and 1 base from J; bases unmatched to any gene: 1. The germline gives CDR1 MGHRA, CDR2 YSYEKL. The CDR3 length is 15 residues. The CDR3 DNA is TGCGCCAGCAGCCATGGACTAGCGGGCACAGATACGCAGTATTTT. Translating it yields CASSHGLAGTDTQYF.

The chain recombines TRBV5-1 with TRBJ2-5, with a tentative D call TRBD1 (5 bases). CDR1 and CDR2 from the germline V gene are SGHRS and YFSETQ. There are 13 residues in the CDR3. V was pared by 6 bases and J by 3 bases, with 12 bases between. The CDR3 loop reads CASTLQDKETQYF. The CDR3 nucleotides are TGCGCCAGCACATTACAGGACAAAGAGACCCAGTACTTC.

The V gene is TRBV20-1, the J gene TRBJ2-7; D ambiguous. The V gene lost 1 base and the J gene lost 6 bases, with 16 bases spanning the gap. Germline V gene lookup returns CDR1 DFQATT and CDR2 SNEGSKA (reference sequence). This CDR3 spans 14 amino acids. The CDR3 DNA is TGCAGTGCTAGAGGCAAGAGGATCCTAGGCGAGCAGTACTTC. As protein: CSARGKRILGEQYF.

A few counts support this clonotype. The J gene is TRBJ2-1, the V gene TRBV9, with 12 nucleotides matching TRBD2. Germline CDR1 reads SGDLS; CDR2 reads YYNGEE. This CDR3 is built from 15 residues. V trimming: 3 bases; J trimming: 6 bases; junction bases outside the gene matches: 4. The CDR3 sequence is CASSARLAGVNEQFF. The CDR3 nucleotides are TGTGCCAGCAGCGCCAGACTAGCGGGAGTCAATGAGCAGTTCTTC.

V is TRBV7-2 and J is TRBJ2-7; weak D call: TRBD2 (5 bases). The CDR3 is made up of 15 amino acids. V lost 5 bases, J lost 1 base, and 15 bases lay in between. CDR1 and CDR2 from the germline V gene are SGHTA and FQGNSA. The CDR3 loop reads CASSLSGEASYEQYF. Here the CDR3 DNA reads TGTGCCAGCAGCCTCAGCGGTGAGGCGTCCTACGAGCAGTACTTC.

This CDR3 is CSVADRATWREQYF. Here the CDR3 DNA reads TGCAGCGTCGCAGACAGGGCTACCTGGAGGGAGCAGTACTTC. The chain uses TRBV29-1 and TRBJ2-7; TRBD1 agrees at 7 bases. The V and J ends lost 6 bases and 7 bases, in that order; junction bases with no gene match: 15. The CDR3 sequence is 14 residues long. CDR1 SQVTM and CDR2 ANQGSEA come from the germline V gene.

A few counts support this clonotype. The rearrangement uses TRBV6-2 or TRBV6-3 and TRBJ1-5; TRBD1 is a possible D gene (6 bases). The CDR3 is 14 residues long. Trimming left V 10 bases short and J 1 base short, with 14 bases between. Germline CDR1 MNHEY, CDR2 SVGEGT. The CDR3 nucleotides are TGTGCCACCAAGGGGGGTCGGAGCAATCAGCCCCAGCATTTT. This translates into CATKGGRSNQPQHF.

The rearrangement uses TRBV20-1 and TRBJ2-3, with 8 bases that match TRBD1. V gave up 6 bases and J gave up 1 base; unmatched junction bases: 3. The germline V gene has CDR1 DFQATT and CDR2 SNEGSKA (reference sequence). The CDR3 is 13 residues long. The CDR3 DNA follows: TGCAGTGCCACGGACAGGGGCACAGATACGCAGTATTTT. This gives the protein CSATDRGTDTQYF.

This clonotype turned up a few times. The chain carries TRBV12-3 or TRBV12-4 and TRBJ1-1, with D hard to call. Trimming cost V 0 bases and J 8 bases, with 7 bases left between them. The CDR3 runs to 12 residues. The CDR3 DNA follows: TGTGCCAGCAGTTTAGCAAGCAAGGAAGCTTTCTTT. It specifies CASSLASKEAFF.

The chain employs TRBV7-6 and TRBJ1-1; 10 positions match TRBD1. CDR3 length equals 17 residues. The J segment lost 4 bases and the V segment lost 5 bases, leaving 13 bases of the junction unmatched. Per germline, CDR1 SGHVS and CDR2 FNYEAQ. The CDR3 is CASSRRQGAMSATEAFF. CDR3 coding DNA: TGTGCCAGCAGCCGGAGACAGGGGGCAATGTCGGCCACTGAAGCTTTCTTT. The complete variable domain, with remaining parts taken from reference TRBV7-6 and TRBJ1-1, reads GAGVSQSPRYKVTKRGQDVALRCDPISGHVSLYWYRQALGQGPEFLTYFNYEAQQDKSGLPNDRFSAERPEGSISTLTIQRTEQRDSAMYRCASSRRQGAMSATEAFFGQGTRLTVV.

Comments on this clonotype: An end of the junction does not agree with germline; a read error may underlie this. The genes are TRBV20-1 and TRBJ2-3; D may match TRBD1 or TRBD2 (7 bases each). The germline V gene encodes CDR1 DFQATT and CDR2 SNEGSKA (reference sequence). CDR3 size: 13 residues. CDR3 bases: TGCAGTGCAAACAGCGGGACAGCCGATACGCGGTATTTT. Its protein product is CSANSGTADTRYF.

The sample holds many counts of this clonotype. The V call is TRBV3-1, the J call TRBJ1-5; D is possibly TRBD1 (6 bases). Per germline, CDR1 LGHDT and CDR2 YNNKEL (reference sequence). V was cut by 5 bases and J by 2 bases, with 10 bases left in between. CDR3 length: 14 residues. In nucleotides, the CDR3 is TGTGCCAGCAGCTTGGGACACCGCAATCAGCCCCAGCATTTT. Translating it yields CASSLGHRNQPQHF.

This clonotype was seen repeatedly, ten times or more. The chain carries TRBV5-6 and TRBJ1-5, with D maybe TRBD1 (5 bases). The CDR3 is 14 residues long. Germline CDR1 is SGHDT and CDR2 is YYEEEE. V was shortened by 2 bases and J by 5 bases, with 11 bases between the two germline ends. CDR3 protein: CASSLLGGDQPQHF. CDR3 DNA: TGTGCCAGCAGCTTATTGGGGGGGGATCAGCCCCAGCATTTT.

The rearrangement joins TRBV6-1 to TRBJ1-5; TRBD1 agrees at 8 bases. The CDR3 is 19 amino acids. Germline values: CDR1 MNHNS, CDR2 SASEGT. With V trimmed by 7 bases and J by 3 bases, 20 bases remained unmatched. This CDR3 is CASTIDRGVTPPPNQPQHF. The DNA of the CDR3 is TGTGCCAGCACCATAGACAGGGGTGTAACCCCTCCACCCAATCAGCCCCAGCATTTT.

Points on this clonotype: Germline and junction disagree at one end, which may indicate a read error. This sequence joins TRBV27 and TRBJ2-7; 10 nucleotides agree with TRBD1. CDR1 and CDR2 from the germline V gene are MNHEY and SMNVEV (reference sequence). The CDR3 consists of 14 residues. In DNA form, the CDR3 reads TGTGCCGGCAGCCGGGACAGGGGTTTTCACGAGCAGTACTTC. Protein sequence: CAGSRDRGFHEQYF.

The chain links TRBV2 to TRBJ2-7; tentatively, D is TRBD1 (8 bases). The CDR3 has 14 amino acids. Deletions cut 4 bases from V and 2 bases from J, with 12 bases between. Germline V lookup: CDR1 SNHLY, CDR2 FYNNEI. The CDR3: CASSGTGRAYEQYF. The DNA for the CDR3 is TGTGCCAGCAGTGGGACAGGGAGGGCCTACGAGCAGTACTTC.

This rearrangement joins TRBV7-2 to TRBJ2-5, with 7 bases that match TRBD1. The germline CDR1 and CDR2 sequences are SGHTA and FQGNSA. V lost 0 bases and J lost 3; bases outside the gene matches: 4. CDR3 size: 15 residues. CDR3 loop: CASSLADRFKETQYF. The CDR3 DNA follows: TGTGCCAGCAGCTTAGCGGACAGGTTCAAAGAGACCCAGTACTTC.

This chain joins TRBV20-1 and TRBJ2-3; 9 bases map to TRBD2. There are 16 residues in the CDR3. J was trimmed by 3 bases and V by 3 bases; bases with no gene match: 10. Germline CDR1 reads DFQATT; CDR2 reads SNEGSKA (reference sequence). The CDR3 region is CSASRRGGGATDTQYF. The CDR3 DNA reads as TGCAGTGCTAGTAGGCGGGGCGGGGGGGCGACAGATACGCAGTATTTT.

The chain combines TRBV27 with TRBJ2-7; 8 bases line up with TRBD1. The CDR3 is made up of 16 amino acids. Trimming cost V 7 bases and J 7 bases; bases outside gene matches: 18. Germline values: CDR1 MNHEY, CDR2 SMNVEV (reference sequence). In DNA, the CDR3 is TGTGCCAGCAACCACTCATCGGGCAGGGGGCTAAGGGAGCAGTACTTC. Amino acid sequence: CASNHSSGRGLREQYF.

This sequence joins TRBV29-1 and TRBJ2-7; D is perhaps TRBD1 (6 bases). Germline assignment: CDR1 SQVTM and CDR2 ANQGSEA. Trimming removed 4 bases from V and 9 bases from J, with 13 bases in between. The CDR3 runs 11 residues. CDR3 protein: CSVVYRDWQYF. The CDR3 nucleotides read TGCAGCGTTGTATACAGGGATTGGCAGTACTTC.

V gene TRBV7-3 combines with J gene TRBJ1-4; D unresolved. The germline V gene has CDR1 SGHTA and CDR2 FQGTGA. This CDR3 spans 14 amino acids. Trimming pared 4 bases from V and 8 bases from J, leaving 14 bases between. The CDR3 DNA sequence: TGTGCCAGCAGCTCCTGGGCGGGTTGGGAAAAACTGTTTTTT. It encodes CASSSWAGWEKLFF.

CDR3 protein: CASSEFSGSGWGTGELFF. In nucleotides, the CDR3 is TGTGCCAGCAGTGAATTTAGCGGGAGTGGATGGGGCACCGGGGAGCTGTTTTTT. This chain links TRBV25-1 with TRBJ2-2; 9 bases are a match to TRBD2. The CDR3 extends over 18 amino acids. Losses at the gene ends were 1 base for V and 4 bases for J; bases not matched to a gene: 10. Germline values: CDR1 MGHDK, CDR2 SYGVNS.